The 30 T cell receptor beta chains reported below all come from one sample, sequenced in a study of Graves' ophthalmopathy and Graves' hyperthyroidism. As the template, RNA transcripts were used to amplify TCR beta CDR3 regions. The first-round RT-PCR employed HTBI primers together with the Qiagen OneStep RT-PCR kit. A multiplex PCR was then performed as the second round. In TCRdb, the multiplex PCR reads were re-called with MiXCR into one record per CDR3 protein. The table lists about 620,000 distinct CDR3 sequences, about a fifth of them singletons. The sequenced sample consisted of peripheral blood. These receptors all stem from a woman between 18 and 29 years old with stable Graves' hyperthyroidism. Some clones in this sample may be carry-over from other donors' samples.

This clonotype has ten or more counts. The rearrangement joins TRBV24-1 to TRBJ1-2; 7 bases align to TRBD1. Germline trimming cut 3 bases from V and 8 bases from J; bases unmatched to any gene: 11. The CDR3 consists of 15 residues. The V gene's germline CDR1 is KGHDR and CDR2 SFDVKD. In DNA form, the CDR3 reads TGTGCCACCAGTGATACAGGGGACGTTTTGGAAGGCTACACCTTC. Translating it yields CATSDTGDVLEGYTF.

This clonotype showed up many times. The rearrangement joins TRBV6-1 to TRBJ1-2; D not certain. Between the trimmed V and J ends, which lost 3 bases and 4 bases, there was a span of 9 bases. CDR1 and CDR2 from the germline V gene are MNHNS and SASEGT. The CDR3 spans 13 residues. CDR3 sequence reads: CASSETEPYGYTF. The CDR3 DNA sequence: TGTGCCAGCAGTGAGACCGAACCCTATGGCTACACCTTC.

Concerning this clonotype: Sequence at one end of the junction differs from germline and may be a read error. The chain recombines TRBV28 with TRBJ2-7; no clear D. The CDR3 is 13 amino acids. Germline CDR1 is MDHEN and CDR2 is SYDVKM. CDR3 sequence reads: CASSPPGQHEQHF. CDR3 DNA: TGTGCCAGCAGTCCCCCTGGGCAACATGAGCAGCACTTC.

For this clonotype: The junction differs from germline at one of its ends, possibly a read error. The chain couples TRBV10-3 to TRBJ1-5; D uncertain. CDR1 ENHRY and CDR2 SYGVKD come from the germline V gene. This CDR3 has 16 amino acids. The CDR3 nucleotides are TGTGCCACCAGTGAGTCGACGGTGCGTGGCAATCAGCCCCAGCATTTT. It codes for CATSESTVRGNQPQHF.

Many counts were recorded for this clonotype. This chain uses TRBV7-2 with TRBJ2-7; no reliable D call. The germline V gene has CDR1 SGHTA and CDR2 FQGNSA. The germline V and J ends were trimmed by 1 base and 5 bases, with 3 bases remaining between them. This CDR3 spans 11 amino acids. The CDR3 DNA follows: TGTGCCAGCAGCTTAGTAGACGAGCAGTACTTC. Its translation is CASSLVDEQYF.

CDR3 protein: CASSSGDGTEAFF. CDR3 coding DNA: TGTGCCAGTAGTAGCGGGGATGGCACTGAAGCTTTCTTT. This rearrangement joins TRBV19 to TRBJ1-1; no clear D. The CDR3 is made up of 13 amino acids. V was cut by 4 bases and J by 4 bases, with 10 bases left in between. The germline CDR1 and CDR2 sequences are LNHDA and SQIVND (reference sequence).

The chain carries TRBV11-2 and TRBJ1-2; TRBD1 might be the D (5 bases). V lost 3 bases to trimming and J lost 1 base, with 21 bases between them. CDR3 length: 18 residues. The germline CDR1 and CDR2 sequences are SGHAT and FQNNGV. The CDR3 region is CASSLMGRVIGNNYGYTF. The CDR3, as DNA: TGTGCCAGCAGCTTGATGGGGCGTGTGATAGGAAATAACTATGGCTACACCTTC.

The CDR3 nucleotides are TGCAGTGCTACTCCAGGAGACCTTAACTATGGCTACACCTTC. Its translation: CSATPGDLNYGYTF. This chain joins TRBV20-1 and TRBJ1-2; no clear D gene. The V and J ends lost 4 bases and 1 base respectively, with 13 bases between them. This CDR3 has 14 residues. Per germline, CDR1 DFQATT and CDR2 SNEGSKA (reference sequence).

This clonotype was seen at least ten times. No conserved phenylalanine or tryptophan is present at the end of the CDR3, so a read error is the likely explanation. The chain couples TRBV12-3 or TRBV12-4 to TRBJ1-1; D not certain. The ends were cut back, 5 bases at V and 0 bases at J, with 7 bases in the middle. The CDR3 has 13 residues. CDR3: CASSSGLNTEAFS. The DNA of the CDR3 is TGTGCCAGCAGTAGCGGACTGAACACTGAAGCTTTCTCT.

The table lists this clonotype with many counts. V usage is TRBV19 and J usage is TRBJ1-6; perhaps TRBD1 as D (5 bases). The V end was cut by 3 bases, the J end by 7 bases, with 16 bases between. The CDR3 is made up of 16 amino acids. CDR1 and CDR2 (germline): LNHDA, SQIVND (reference sequence). The CDR3 sequence: CASSIVPWDQNSPLHF. CDR3 DNA sequence: TGTGCCAGTAGTATCGTCCCCTGGGACCAAAATTCACCCCTCCACTTT.

This clonotype showed up many times. The chain couples TRBV20-1 to TRBJ1-3, with TRBD1 matching 7 bases. The V gene end was trimmed by 3 bases and the J gene end by 4 bases; junction bases not matched to a gene: 9. The germline gives CDR1 DFQATT, CDR2 SNEGSKA (reference sequence). This CDR3 has 15 amino acids. The CDR3 reads CSASDRGRAGNTIYF. CDR3 in DNA: TGCAGTGCTAGTGATAGGGGGCGAGCGGGAAACACCATATATTTT.

The V and J genes are TRBV27 and TRBJ1-6; possible D gene TRBD1, 6 bases. From germline, CDR1 is MNHEY and CDR2 SMNVEV (reference sequence). This CDR3 region has 17 residues. V was clipped by 4 bases and J by 6 bases, with 19 bases between them. The chain's CDR3 is CASSSPGQIRGNSPLHF. The DNA of the CDR3 is TGTGCCAGCAGTTCTCCGGGACAAATCCGCGGTAATTCACCCCTCCACTTT.

This clonotype was picked up many times. V gene TRBV19 combines with J gene TRBJ2-6; possibly TRBD1 for D (6 bases). Trimming took off 3 bases at V and 4 bases at J, with 16 bases between the two ends. The CDR3 runs to 17 residues. Germline V gene data show CDR1 as LNHDA and CDR2 as SQIVND (reference sequence). The DNA of the CDR3 is TGTGCCAGTAGTATCCACGATCTGGGGGCCGGGGCCAACGTCCTGACTTTC. Amino acids: CASSIHDLGAGANVLTF.

This clonotype was seen ten or more times. The chain joins TRBV27 to TRBJ2-7, with 9 bases lining up with TRBD1. The length of the CDR3 is 12 residues. J gave up 6 bases and V 10 bases, and 7 bases lay outside the gene matches. CDR1 and CDR2 (germline): MNHEY, SMNVEV (reference sequence). CDR3 nucleotides: TGTGCCACTGGAACAGGGGGCCCCGAGCAGTACTTC. Protein product: CATGTGGPEQYF.

This clonotype showed up many times. The genes are TRBV6-5 and TRBJ1-2, with D perhaps matching TRBD1 (5 bases). The CDR3 covers 14 residues. Trimming removed 0 bases at V and 8 bases at J, with 13 bases between. Germline V gene data show CDR1 as MNHEY and CDR2 as SVGAGI. CDR3: CASSYSPGNGGYTF. DNA of the CDR3: TGTGCCAGCAGTTACTCCCCAGGGAATGGGGGCTACACCTTC.

V usage is TRBV14 and J usage is TRBJ1-2; no clear D. Deletions cut 1 base from V and 3 bases from J, with 18 bases between. The CDR3 length is 17 residues. Germline assignment: CDR1 SGHDN and CDR2 FVKESK. CDR3 DNA: TGTGCCAGCAGCCAAGTTCGGGGTTTCGAGATCGACTATGGCTACACCTTC. Amino acid sequence: CASSQVRGFEIDYGYTF.

A few counts support this clonotype. V is TRBV29-1 and J is TRBJ1-1; TRBD1 aligns across 10 bases. V gave up 7 bases and J gave up 8 bases; unmatched junction bases: 7. The germline CDR1 and CDR2 sequences are SQVTM and ANQGSEA. The CDR3 has 12 amino acids. The CDR3 protein is CSDTGQGSEAFF. The CDR3 DNA is TGCAGCGACACGGGACAGGGGTCCGAAGCTTTCTTT.

This clonotype has only a few counts. CDR3 protein: CASSLVEGTTEAFF. CDR3 in DNA: TGTGCCAGCAGCTTAGTGGAAGGTACCACTGAAGCTTTCTTT. The rearrangement uses TRBV7-2 and TRBJ1-1; the D is unclear. Trimming took 1 base from V and 4 from J, leaving 10 bases between them. Germline V CDR1 and CDR2: SGHTA, FQGNSA. This CDR3 comprises 14 residues.

The sample holds many counts of this clonotype. V and J are TRBV6-5 and TRBJ2-5, with 8 nucleotides matching TRBD2. With V trimmed by 2 bases and J by 2 bases, 4 bases remained unmatched. The CDR3 runs 15 residues. Germline loops: CDR1 MNHEY, CDR2 SVGAGI. As DNA, the CDR3 is TGTGCCAGCAGTTACACTGCGGGAGGACAAGAGACCCAGTACTTC. Encoded protein: CASSYTAGGQETQYF.

In this sample, this clonotype turned up many times. This chain uses TRBV12-3 or TRBV12-4 with TRBJ1-3; D uncertain. Trimming removed 5 bases at V and 0 bases at J, with 11 bases between. The CDR3 is made up of 15 amino acids. CDR3 loop: CASSRSGSSGNTIYF. In DNA form, the CDR3 reads TGTGCCAGCAGTCGTTCGGGGAGCTCTGGAAACACCATATATTTT.

This clonotype was found once. This chain joins TRBV5-1 and TRBJ2-7; D perhaps matches TRBD1 (5 bases). Trimming took off 5 bases at V and 5 bases at J, with 14 bases between the two ends. This CDR3 spans 13 amino acids. Germline-derived CDR1 and CDR2 are SGHRS and YFSETQ. Here the CDR3 DNA reads TGCGCCAGCAGGTTAAAAGGGGCCCACGAGCAGTACTTC. It is translated as CASRLKGAHEQYF. Based on the CDR3 plus reference TRBV5-1 and TRBJ2-7, the full variable domain is KAGVTQTPRYLIKTRGQQVTLSCSPISGHRSVSWYQQTPGQGLQFLFEYFSETQRNKGNFPGRFSGRQFSNSRSEMNVSTLELGDSALYLCASRLKGAHEQYFGPGTRLTVT.

This clonotype was detected ten times or more. J is TRBJ1-2 and V is TRBV6-1, with TRBD1 matching over 7 bases. Germline V gene sequence: CDR1 MNHNS, CDR2 SASEGT. V shed 6 bases, J shed 4 bases, and the junction held 14 bases outside the gene matches. This CDR3 is 16 amino acids long. The CDR3 is CASRANRGSIGYGYTF. The CDR3 coding sequence is TGTGCCAGCAGAGCGAACAGGGGTTCGATTGGCTATGGCTACACCTTC.

This clonotype was picked up many times. The chain is built from TRBV28 and TRBJ1-3; D is undetermined. This CDR3 contains 14 residues. Germline V gene sequence: CDR1 MDHEN, CDR2 SYDVKM. Trimming stripped 5 bases from V and 3 bases from J, with 11 bases between. DNA for the CDR3: TGTGCCAGCAGTCGGCAGGTTTATGGAAACACCATATATTTT. It yields the protein CASSRQVYGNTIYF.

On this clonotype itself: A read error may be the cause here, since a much bigger clone is one base away. The chain links TRBV6-4 to TRBJ1-1; no clear D gene. The CDR3 is made up of 15 amino acids. Germline loops: CDR1 MRHNA, CDR2 SNTAGT. The DNA for the CDR3 is TGTGCCAGCAGTTACTCGGGCTTTGGAGGCACTGAAGCTTTCTTT. Its translation: CASSYSGFGGTEAFF.

The chain has TRBV28 and TRBJ1-2, with 11 bases fitting TRBD1. V dropped 1 base and J dropped 8; count of bases not matched to a gene: 6. The CDR3 runs 15 residues. Germline V lookup: CDR1 MDHEN, CDR2 SYDVKM. CDR3 residues: CASSLSPGTGGGYTF. CDR3 in DNA: TGTGCCAGCAGTTTATCGCCGGGGACAGGGGGGGGCTACACCTTC.

This clonotype was seen many times. V usage is TRBV19 and J usage is TRBJ1-1; D gene ambiguous. Between the trimmed V and J ends, which lost 10 bases and 3 bases, there was a span of 15 bases. Germline CDR1 reads LNHDA; CDR2 reads SQIVND (reference sequence). The CDR3 is 13 amino acids. The CDR3 protein is CATLNFGDTEAFF. In nucleotides, the CDR3 is TGTGCCACCCTCAACTTTGGGGACACTGAAGCTTTCTTT.

This clonotype was seen ten or more times. At one end the junction does not follow the germline gene, possibly because of a read error. The V and J genes are TRBV6-5 and TRBJ1-1, with D hard to call. Germline loops: CDR1 MNHEY, CDR2 SVGAGI. This CDR3 has 13 residues. DNA for the CDR3: TGTGCCAGCACTTACAGACAGAACACTGAAGCTTTCTTT. Translating gives CASTYRQNTEAFF.

The chain has TRBV12-3 or TRBV12-4 and TRBJ2-7; 9 bases line up with TRBD2. The CDR3 spans 13 residues. V trimming: 6 bases; J trimming: 8 bases; junction bases outside the gene matches: 8. The CDR3 DNA reads TGTGCCAGCAGCCGCGGGACTAGCTCACAGCAGTACTTC. This gives the protein CASSRGTSSQQYF.

Many counts were recorded for this clonotype. The chain combines TRBV7-9 with TRBJ1-1, with TRBD1 as a possible D gene (6 bases). This CDR3 has 14 residues. Germline CDR1 and CDR2: SEHNR and FQNEAQ (reference sequence). Trimming removed 5 bases at V and 4 bases at J, with 14 bases between. CDR3 in amino acids: CASSAQGSSTEAFF. In DNA form, the CDR3 reads TGTGCCAGCAGCGCCCAGGGGAGCAGCACTGAAGCTTTCTTT.

The chain employs TRBV2 and TRBJ2-5; weak D call: TRBD2 (7 bases). Between the trimmed V and J ends, which lost 3 bases and 2 bases, there was a span of 16 bases. Looked up from germline, CDR1 is SNHLY and CDR2 is FYNNEI. The CDR3 spans 16 residues. This CDR3 is CASSEWRGGGQETQYF. The CDR3 DNA reads as TGTGCCAGCAGTGAGTGGAGGGGGGGCGGTCAAGAGACCCAGTACTTC. The whole variable domain, remainder taken from reference TRBV2 and TRBJ2-5, is EPEVTQTPSHQVTQMGQEVILRCVPISNHLYFYWYRQILGQKVEFLVSFYNNEISEKSEIFDDQFSVERPDGSNFTLKIRSTKLEDSAMYFCASSEWRGGGQETQYFGPGTRLLVL.